What follows are 30 T cell receptor beta chains derived from one specimen sequenced in a study of regulatory T cells in long-lasting Graves disease. Time point here: newly diagnosed GD, antithyroid drugs for less than 3 months. RNA from PBMCs was the source of the TCR library. Library construction for TCR beta used iRepertoire HTBI primers and Arm-PCR of CDR3 regions. TCRdb fed the multiplex PCR reads into MiXCR, producing one record per CDR3 protein. Seen here are fewer than 450,000 distinct CDR3 sequences, approximately 15% observed once, and the top ten hold roughly 8%. The same data also went into a second study, on T cells in Graves' hyperthyroidism and ophthalmopathy.

Sequenced here: peripheral blood mononuclear cells (PBMCs), sampled at new diagnosis, from a patient treated with antithyroid drugs. These receptors were taken from a woman aged 40 to 50 with Graves disease.

This clonotype has ten or more counts. This chain joins TRBV10-3 and TRBJ1-4, with D unclear. CDR3 length: 16 residues. The V end lost 3 bases, the J end lost 4 bases, and 15 bases lay between the germline ends. Germline V gene lookup returns CDR1 ENHRY and CDR2 SYGVKD. CDR3 nucleotide sequence: TGTGCCATCAGTGACTTGTCCCTCGAGGATAATGAAAAACTGTTTTTT. Amino acids: CAISDLSLEDNEKLFF.

In the case of this clonotype: The CDR3 carries no conserved terminal phenylalanine or tryptophan, so it likely arises from a read error. The gene calls are TRBV4-2 and TRBJ2-7, with 7 bases matching TRBD2. Losses at the gene ends were 4 bases for V and 0 bases for J; bases not matched to a gene: 6. Looked up from germline, CDR1 is LGHNA and CDR2 is YNFKEQ. CDR3 length: 15 amino acids. The CDR3 DNA reads TGTGCCAGCAGCCCCTCCGGCGGGAGCTCCTACGAGCAGTACTCC. Protein sequence: CASSPSGGSSYEQYS.

This clonotype was seen a few times. Lacking the conserved final phenylalanine or tryptophan, this CDR3 likely reflects a read error. The rearrangement links TRBV7-9 to TRBJ2-7; 8 nucleotides align to TRBD1. Germline CDR1 SEHNR, CDR2 FQNEAQ (reference sequence). V lost 1 base to trimming and J lost 8 bases; unmatched junction nucleotides: 7. The CDR3 is made up of 14 amino acids. CDR3 residues: CASSLEVQGAKQYL. CDR3 DNA: TGTGCCAGCAGCTTAGAAGTGCAGGGGGCTAAGCAGTACCTC.

This clonotype was seen repeatedly, ten times or more. The rearrangement uses TRBV7-8 and TRBJ1-1, with D uncertain. This CDR3 is 12 amino acids long. The germline V gene has CDR1 SGHVS and CDR2 FQNEAQ. Between the trimmed V and J ends, which lost 1 base and 7 bases, there was a span of 7 bases. Here the CDR3 DNA reads TGTGCCAGCAGCTTAGGCAGCCGTGAAGCTTTCTTT. As protein: CASSLGSREAFF. Using reference TRBV7-8 and TRBJ1-1 for the parts outside the CDR3, the full variable domain is GAGVSQSPRYKVAKRGQDVALRCDPISGHVSLFWYQQALGQGPEFLTYFQNEAQLDKSGLPSDRFFAERPEGSVSTLKIQRTQQEDSAVYLCASSLGSREAFFGQGTRLTVV.

This clonotype was seen at least ten times. CDR3 in DNA: TGTGCCAGCAGTCCACTAGCGGATTGGAATGAGCAGTTCTTC. Its protein is CASSPLADWNEQFF. This chain uses TRBV6-1 with TRBJ2-1, with 8 bases matching TRBD2. This CDR3 has 14 residues. Germline CDR1 MNHNS, CDR2 SASEGT. V trimming: 5 bases; J trimming: 7 bases; junction bases outside the gene matches: 7.

This clonotype has at least ten counts. The CDR3 bases are TGTGCCAGCAGCTTTTCTGGCTACACCGGGGAGCTGTTTTTT. As protein: CASSFSGYTGELFF. V is TRBV11-3 and J is TRBJ2-2; D is unclear. The germline V and J ends were trimmed by 3 bases and 3 bases, with 8 bases remaining between them. CDR3 length equals 14 residues. From germline, CDR1 is SGHNT and CDR2 YENEEA.

This clonotype was found many times. A much more abundant neighbour one base away suggests this may be a read error. The chain couples TRBV7-6 to TRBJ2-7, with a weak D call TRBD1 (6 bases). CDR1 is SGHVS, CDR2 FNYEAQ, per germline. Trimming left V 1 base short and J 3 bases short, with 7 bases between. The CDR3 totals 13 residues. The CDR3: CASSLGGHYEQYF. The CDR3 coding sequence is TGTGCCAGCAGCTTAGGGGGGCACTACGAGCAGTACTTC.

This clonotype has at least ten counts. This chain connects TRBV19 to TRBJ2-7; D not certain. This CDR3 is built from 14 residues. Germline assignment: CDR1 LNHDA and CDR2 SQIVND (reference sequence). V lost 1 base and J lost 7, with 14 bases in between. In nucleotides, the CDR3 is TGTGCCAGTAGTATAGGAGCCGCCTCCTTAGAGCAGTACTTC. This gives the protein CASSIGAASLEQYF. Based on the CDR3 plus reference TRBV19 and TRBJ2-7, the full variable domain is DGGITQSPKYLFRKEGQNVTLSCEQNLNHDAMYWYRQDPGQGLRLIYYSQIVNDFQKGDIAEGYSVSREKKESFPLTVTSAQKNPTAFYLCASSIGAASLEQYFGPGTRLTVT.

This clonotype showed up many times. The V and J genes are TRBV29-1 and TRBJ2-7; 11 bases agree with TRBD1. CDR1 SQVTM and CDR2 ANQGSEA come from the germline V gene. Germline trimming cut 6 bases from V and 4 bases from J; bases unmatched to any gene: 2. The CDR3 sequence is 12 residues long. CDR3 protein: CSVGQGGYEQYF. Written as DNA, the CDR3 is TGCAGCGTGGGACAGGGGGGGTACGAGCAGTACTTC.

This chain connects TRBV7-9 to TRBJ2-5; tentatively, D is TRBD1 (6 bases). Trimming pared 5 bases from V and 1 base from J, leaving 23 bases between. CDR1 is SEHNR, CDR2 FQNEAQ, per germline (reference sequence). This CDR3 region has 18 residues. CDR3 loop: CASSRPRTVRNFQETQYF. CDR3 bases: TGTGCCAGCAGCAGACCCAGGACAGTTAGAAATTTCCAAGAGACCCAGTACTTC.

In this sample, this clonotype turned up many times. The V gene is TRBV27, the J gene TRBJ2-3, with 9 bases that match TRBD2. The CDR3 contains 17 residues. V lost 0 bases, J lost 2 bases, and 6 bases stayed unmatched. From germline, CDR1 is MNHEY and CDR2 SMNVEV (reference sequence). CDR3 region: CASSLSTWTSDTDTQYF. In DNA, the CDR3 is TGTGCCAGCAGTTTATCCACTTGGACTAGCGACACAGATACGCAGTATTTT.

With respect to this clonotype: One junction end disagrees with the germline gene, perhaps due to a read error. The rearrangement links TRBV9 to TRBJ2-3; tentatively, D is TRBD2 (5 bases). The CDR3 length is 16 residues. Germline-derived CDR1 and CDR2 are SGDLS and YYNGEE. The chain's CDR3 is CASSVIGGSSTNTQYF. CDR3 in DNA: TGTGCCAGCAGCGTAATCGGCGGTTCTAGCACAAATACGCAGTATTTT.

This clonotype has ten or more counts. The chain uses TRBV15 and TRBJ2-2; 8 bases are a match to TRBD1. Germline CDR1 reads LNHNV; CDR2 reads YYDKDF (reference sequence). The CDR3 is 17 residues long. J lost 0 bases, V lost 1 base, and 4 bases had no gene match. CDR3: CATSRVGQGTNTGELFF. Written as DNA, the CDR3 is TGTGCCACCAGCAGAGTCGGACAGGGAACGAACACCGGGGAGCTGTTTTTT.

This clonotype was counted many times. The CDR3, as DNA: TGTGCCAGCAGCCCGTGGGACTCAACGTACGAGCAGTACTTC. This codes for CASSPWDSTYEQYF. The chain carries TRBV11-3 and TRBJ2-7; D perhaps matches TRBD2 (6 bases). The CDR3 has 14 residues. Germline CDR1 reads SGHNT; CDR2 reads YENEEA. V was pared by 5 bases and J by 4 bases, with 15 bases between.

This clonotype was picked up many times. The gene calls are TRBV12-3 or TRBV12-4 and TRBJ2-7, with 8 bases fitting TRBD1. The length of the CDR3 is 14 residues. Losses at the gene ends were 6 bases for V and 6 bases for J; bases not matched to a gene: 10. CDR3 in amino acids: CASSLLAGGGEQYF. The CDR3 DNA is TGTGCCAGCAGCTTATTGGCAGGGGGCGGCGAGCAGTACTTC.

This clonotype was detected ten times or more. The rearrangement uses TRBV5-1 and TRBJ1-1, with D hard to call. This CDR3 contains 15 residues. Germline loops: CDR1 SGHRS, CDR2 YFSETQ. The V end was cut by 0 bases, the J end by 1 base, with 10 bases between. The CDR3 loop reads CASSLDSQGNTEAFF. CDR3 in DNA: TGCGCCAGCAGCTTGGATAGTCAAGGGAACACTGAAGCTTTCTTT.

This clonotype was counted ten times or more. The chain recombines TRBV5-1 with TRBJ1-2; 7 nucleotides agree with TRBD1. The CDR3 has 14 residues. Germline V lookup: CDR1 SGHRS, CDR2 YFSETQ. After removal of 3 bases from V and 8 bases from J, the junction contained 10 bases not matched to a gene. The CDR3 is CASSSEGAPGGYTF. CDR3 nucleotide sequence: TGCGCCAGCAGCTCGGAGGGGGCGCCAGGCGGCTACACCTTC.

This clonotype came up many times. V is TRBV7-3 and J is TRBJ2-3, with D possibly being TRBD1 or TRBD2 (5 bases each). V was pared by 1 base and J by 2 bases, with 13 bases between. This CDR3 has 16 amino acids. CDR1 and CDR2 from the germline V gene are SGHTA and FQGTGA. The chain's CDR3 is CASSLKGRQFTDTQYF. Written as DNA, the CDR3 is TGTGCCAGCAGCTTAAAGGGACGACAATTCACAGATACGCAGTATTTT.

This clonotype was counted at least ten times. The chain uses TRBV2 and TRBJ2-7; 9 bases match TRBD2. The germline V gene encodes CDR1 SNHLY and CDR2 FYNNEI. Trimming took 4 bases from V and 5 from J; bases not matched to a gene: 9. The CDR3 extends over 15 amino acids. CDR3 in amino acids: CASSVSAGGPDEQYF. The CDR3 DNA follows: TGTGCCAGCAGTGTTTCGGCGGGAGGGCCGGACGAGCAGTACTTC.

This clonotype was counted ten times or more. V is TRBV9 and J is TRBJ1-3; no firm D call. The CDR3 is made up of 15 amino acids. Germline-derived CDR1 and CDR2 are SGDLS and YYNGEE. V gave up 0 bases and J gave up 0 bases, with 7 bases separating them. CDR3 protein: CASSVEGISGNTIYF. The CDR3 bases are TGTGCCAGCAGCGTAGAGGGTATCTCTGGAAACACCATATATTTT.

This chain uses TRBV28 with TRBJ1-5; tentative D call: TRBD1 (5 bases). Germline V lookup: CDR1 MDHEN, CDR2 SYDVKM. Trimming stripped 10 bases from V and 5 bases from J, with 15 bases between. The CDR3 sequence is 13 residues long. The CDR3 DNA reads TGTGCCACGTGCCAGGGTTGGGATCAGCCCCAGCATTTT. As protein: CATCQGWDQPQHF.

The chain links TRBV11-2 to TRBJ2-2; 13 bases agree with TRBD2. This CDR3 is 17 amino acids long. After removal of 2 bases from V and 6 bases from J, the junction contained 6 bases not matched to a gene. Germline CDR1 and CDR2: SGHAT and FQNNGV. Here the CDR3 DNA reads TGTGCCAGCAGCTTAATCGGGACTAGCGGGAAGGCCGGGGAGCTGTTTTTT. Amino acid sequence: CASSLIGTSGKAGELFF.

This clonotype was seen many times. The J gene is TRBJ1-5, the V gene TRBV27; D not resolved. The V end lost 5 bases, the J end lost 2 bases, and 16 bases lay between the germline ends. The CDR3 is made up of 16 amino acids. CDR1 is MNHEY and CDR2 is SMNVEV in the germline V gene (reference sequence). The CDR3 sequence is CASSPRSTEGNQPQHF. CDR3 bases: TGTGCCAGCAGTCCTCGGTCAACCGAAGGCAATCAGCCCCAGCATTTT.

This clonotype has just a few counts. This chain connects TRBV19 to TRBJ1-2; tentative D call: TRBD1 (5 bases). CDR1 LNHDA and CDR2 SQIVND come from the germline V gene (reference sequence). The CDR3 extends over 15 amino acids. Trimming removed 1 base from V and 0 bases from J, with 9 bases in between. The CDR3 DNA sequence: TGTGCCAGTAGTATAGGAGGGGCTACTAACTATGGCTACACCTTC. Translating it yields CASSIGGATNYGYTF.

The chain carries TRBV28 and TRBJ2-7; TRBD1 aligns across 12 bases. Germline V gives CDR1 MDHEN, CDR2 SYDVKM. Germline trimming cut 6 bases from V and 4 bases from J; bases unmatched to any gene: 25. The CDR3 totals 21 residues. The CDR3 DNA sequence: TGTGCCAGCAGCGCCCCCTGGACCGGGACAGGGGGCCCAAGATCGGGGTACGAGCAGTACTTC. Its translation: CASSAPWTGTGGPRSGYEQYF.

The sample holds a few counts of this clonotype. The chain is built from TRBV28 and TRBJ2-4, with unresolved D. Trimming removed 2 bases from V and 10 bases from J, with 12 bases in between. Germline V gives CDR1 MDHEN, CDR2 SYDVKM. The CDR3 has 13 amino acids. CDR3: CASSLATDEIQYF. CDR3 nucleotides: TGTGCCAGCAGTTTAGCGACCGACGAAATTCAGTACTTC.

This clonotype was recorded a few times. The chain joins TRBV5-1 to TRBJ2-2; D is unresolved. Germline assignment: CDR1 SGHRS and CDR2 YFSETQ. Trimming left V 1 base short and J 4 bases short, with 11 bases between. The CDR3 is 15 residues long. CDR3 protein: CASSLRQSGTGELFF. The CDR3 DNA follows: TGCGCCAGCAGCTTGAGGCAGTCGGGCACCGGGGAGCTGTTTTTT.

As to this clonotype: A read error is possible here, since a much larger clone lies one base away. The CDR3: CASTSRRAAHEQFF. The CDR3 DNA follows: TGTGCCAGCACTAGCCGGAGGGCCGCCCATGAGCAGTTCTTC. The V and J genes are TRBV7-8 and TRBJ2-1; D might be TRBD2 (6 bases). This CDR3 has 14 amino acids. Trimming removed 7 bases at V and 8 bases at J, with 18 bases between. Germline values: CDR1 SGHVS, CDR2 FQNEAQ. The variable domain in full, with the rest retrieved from reference TRBV7-8 and TRBJ2-1, is GAGVSQSPRYKVAKRGQDVALRCDPISGHVSLFWYQQALGQGPEFLTYFQNEAQLDKSGLPSDRFFAERPEGSVSTLKIQRTQQEDSAVYLCASTSRRAAHEQFFGPGTRLTVL.

The chain combines TRBV7-9 with TRBJ2-7; D is uncertain. The CDR3 length is 14 residues. V was pared by 5 bases and J by 2 bases, with 13 bases between. Germline V gene lookup returns CDR1 SEHNR and CDR2 FQNEAQ (reference sequence). CDR3 coding DNA: TGTGCCAGCAGCCCGGATAGGGTTCCCTACGAGCAGTACTTC. Protein: CASSPDRVPYEQYF. Based on the CDR3 plus reference TRBV7-9 and TRBJ2-7, the full variable domain is DTGVSQNPRHKITKRGQNVTFRCDPISEHNRLYWYRQTLGQGPEFLTYFQNEAQLEKSRLLSDRFSAERPKGSFSTLEIQRTEQGDSAMYLCASSPDRVPYEQYFGPGTRLTVT.

This clonotype was counted ten times or more. The genes are TRBV20-1 and TRBJ2-5, with D unresolved. CDR1 and CDR2 (germline): DFQATT, SNEGSKA (reference sequence). V was trimmed by 1 base and J by 5 bases, leaving 8 bases between them. This CDR3 has 12 residues. The CDR3 coding sequence is TGCAGTGCTAGAGCCCCCCTTGAGACCCAGTACTTC. This encodes CSARAPLETQYF.